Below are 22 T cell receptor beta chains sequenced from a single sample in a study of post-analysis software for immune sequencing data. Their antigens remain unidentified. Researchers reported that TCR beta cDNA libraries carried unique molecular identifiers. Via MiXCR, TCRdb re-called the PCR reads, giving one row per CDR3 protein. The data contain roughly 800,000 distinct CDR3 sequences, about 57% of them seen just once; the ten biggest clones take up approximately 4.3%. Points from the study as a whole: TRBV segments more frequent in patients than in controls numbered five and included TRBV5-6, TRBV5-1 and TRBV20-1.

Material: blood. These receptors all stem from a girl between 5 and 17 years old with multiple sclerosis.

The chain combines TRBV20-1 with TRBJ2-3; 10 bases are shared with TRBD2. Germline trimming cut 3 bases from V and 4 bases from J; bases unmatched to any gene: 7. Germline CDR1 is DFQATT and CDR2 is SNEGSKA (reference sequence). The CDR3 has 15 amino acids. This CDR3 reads CSASRSAGGPDTQYF. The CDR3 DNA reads TGCAGTGCTAGTAGGTCAGCGGGAGGGCCAGATACGCAGTATTTT.

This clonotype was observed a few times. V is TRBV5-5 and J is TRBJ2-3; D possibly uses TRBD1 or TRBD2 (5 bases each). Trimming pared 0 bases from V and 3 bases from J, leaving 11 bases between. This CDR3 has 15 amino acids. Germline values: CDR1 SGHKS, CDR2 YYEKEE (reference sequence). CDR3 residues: CASSLVGTGTDTQYF. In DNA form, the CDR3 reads TGTGCCAGCAGCTTGGTAGGGACCGGTACAGATACGCAGTATTTT.

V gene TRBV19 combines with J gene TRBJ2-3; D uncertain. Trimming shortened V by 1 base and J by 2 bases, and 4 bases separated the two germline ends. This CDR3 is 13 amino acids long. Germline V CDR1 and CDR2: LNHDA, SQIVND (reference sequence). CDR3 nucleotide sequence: TGTGCCAGTAGTATAGGACCCACAGATACGCAGTATTTT. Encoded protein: CASSIGPTDTQYF.

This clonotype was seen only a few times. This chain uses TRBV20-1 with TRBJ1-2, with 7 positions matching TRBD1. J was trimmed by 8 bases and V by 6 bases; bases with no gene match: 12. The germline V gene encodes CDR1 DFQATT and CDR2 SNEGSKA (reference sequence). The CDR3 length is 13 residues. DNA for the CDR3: TGCAGTGCGCGACCACAGGGGCTGGTGGGCTACACCTTC. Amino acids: CSARPQGLVGYTF.

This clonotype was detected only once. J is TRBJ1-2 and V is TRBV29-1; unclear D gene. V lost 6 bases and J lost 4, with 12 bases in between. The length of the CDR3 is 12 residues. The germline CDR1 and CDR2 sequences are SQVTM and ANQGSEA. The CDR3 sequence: CSVDDTGYGYTF. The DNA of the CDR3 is TGCAGCGTCGACGACACGGGCTATGGCTACACCTTC.

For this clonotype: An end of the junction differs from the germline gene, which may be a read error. The CDR3 coding sequence is TGTGCCAGCAGCTCGGCCGGGGGGGAGACTGGCTGCACCTTC. As protein: CASSSAGGETGCTF. This chain links TRBV5-5 with TRBJ1-2, with D maybe TRBD1 (5 bases). Germline CDR1 is SGHKS and CDR2 is YYEKEE (reference sequence). The CDR3 consists of 14 residues.

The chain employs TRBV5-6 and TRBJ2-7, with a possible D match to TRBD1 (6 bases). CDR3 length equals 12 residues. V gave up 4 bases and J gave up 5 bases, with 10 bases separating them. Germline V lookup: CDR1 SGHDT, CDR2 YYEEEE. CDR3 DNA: TGTGCCAGCAGCACCACAGGGAACGAGCAGTACTTC. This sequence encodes CASSTTGNEQYF.

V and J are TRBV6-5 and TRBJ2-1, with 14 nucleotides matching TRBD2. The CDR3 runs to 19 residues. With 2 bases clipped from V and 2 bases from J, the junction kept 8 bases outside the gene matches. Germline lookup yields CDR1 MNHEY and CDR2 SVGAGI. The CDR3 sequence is CASSYLGLAGVLAYNEQFF. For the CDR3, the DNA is TGTGCCAGCAGTTACCTGGGACTAGCGGGGGTATTGGCCTACAATGAGCAGTTCTTC.

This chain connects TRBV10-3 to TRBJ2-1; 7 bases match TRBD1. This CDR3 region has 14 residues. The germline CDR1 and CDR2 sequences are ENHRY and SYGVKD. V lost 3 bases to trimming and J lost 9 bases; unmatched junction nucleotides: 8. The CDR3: CAISDRDRTSEQFF. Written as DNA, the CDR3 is TGTGCCATCAGTGACCGGGACAGAACGAGTGAGCAGTTCTTC.

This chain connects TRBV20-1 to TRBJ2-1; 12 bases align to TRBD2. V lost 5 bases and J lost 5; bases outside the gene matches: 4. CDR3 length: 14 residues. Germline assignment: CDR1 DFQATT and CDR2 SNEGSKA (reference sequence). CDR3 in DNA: TGCAGTGCTGGAGGACTAGCGGGGAACAATGAGCAGTTCTTC. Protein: CSAGGLAGNNEQFF.

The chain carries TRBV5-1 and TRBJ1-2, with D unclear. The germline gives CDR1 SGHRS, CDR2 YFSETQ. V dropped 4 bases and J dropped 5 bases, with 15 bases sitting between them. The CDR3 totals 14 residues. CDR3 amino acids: CASSGTVAEYGYTF. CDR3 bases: TGCGCCAGCAGCGGAACCGTAGCAGAGTATGGCTACACCTTC.

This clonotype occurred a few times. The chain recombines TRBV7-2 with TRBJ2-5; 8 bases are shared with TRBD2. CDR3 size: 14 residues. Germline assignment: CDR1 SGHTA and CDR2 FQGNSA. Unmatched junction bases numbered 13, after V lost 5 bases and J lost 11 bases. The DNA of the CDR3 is TGTGCCAGCAGCCGTTTAGCGGGAAACAATGAGCAGTACTTC. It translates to CASSRLAGNNEQYF.

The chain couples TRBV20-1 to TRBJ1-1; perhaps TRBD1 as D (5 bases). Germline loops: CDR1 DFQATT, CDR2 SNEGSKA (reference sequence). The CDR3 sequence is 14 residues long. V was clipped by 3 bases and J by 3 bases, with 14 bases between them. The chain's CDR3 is CSARRGGSDTEAFF. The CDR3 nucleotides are TGCAGTGCTAGGAGGGGCGGGAGTGACACTGAAGCTTTCTTT.

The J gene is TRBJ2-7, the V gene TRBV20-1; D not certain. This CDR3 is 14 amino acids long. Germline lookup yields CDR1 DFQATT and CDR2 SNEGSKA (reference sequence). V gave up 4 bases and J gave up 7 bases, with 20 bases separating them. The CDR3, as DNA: TGCAGTGCTATGCCGTCGGTAGCTACGCGGGAGCAGTACTTC. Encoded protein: CSAMPSVATREQYF.

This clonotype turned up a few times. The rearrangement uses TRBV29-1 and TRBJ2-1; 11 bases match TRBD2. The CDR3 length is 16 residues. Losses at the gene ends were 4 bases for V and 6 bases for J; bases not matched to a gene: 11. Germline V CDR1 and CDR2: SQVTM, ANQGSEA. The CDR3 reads CSVAILAGGFPNEQFF. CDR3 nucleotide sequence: TGCAGCGTTGCCATTTTAGCGGGAGGGTTCCCCAATGAGCAGTTCTTC.

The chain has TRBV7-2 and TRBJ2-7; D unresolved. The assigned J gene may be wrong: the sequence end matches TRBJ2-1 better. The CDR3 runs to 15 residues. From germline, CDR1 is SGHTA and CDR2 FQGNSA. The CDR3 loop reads CASSLSLVLSGEQFF. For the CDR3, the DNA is TGTGCCAGCAGCTTAAGTCTAGTTCTATCGGGTGAGCAGTTCTTC.

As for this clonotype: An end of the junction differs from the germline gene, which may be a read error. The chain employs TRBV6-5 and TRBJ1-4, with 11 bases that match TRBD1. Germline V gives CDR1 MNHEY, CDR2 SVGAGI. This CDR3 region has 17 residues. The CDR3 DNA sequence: TGTGCCAGCAGTTACGCTGGGGACAGGGGGGTGATTGAAAAACGGTTTTTT. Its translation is CASSYAGDRGVIEKRFF.

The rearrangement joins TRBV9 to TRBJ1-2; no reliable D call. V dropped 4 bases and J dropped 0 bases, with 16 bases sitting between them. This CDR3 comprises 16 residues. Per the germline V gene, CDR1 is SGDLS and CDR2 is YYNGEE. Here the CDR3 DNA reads TGTGCCAGCAGCCCTTTGCAGAGTCTTACTAACTATGGCTACACCTTC. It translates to CASSPLQSLTNYGYTF.

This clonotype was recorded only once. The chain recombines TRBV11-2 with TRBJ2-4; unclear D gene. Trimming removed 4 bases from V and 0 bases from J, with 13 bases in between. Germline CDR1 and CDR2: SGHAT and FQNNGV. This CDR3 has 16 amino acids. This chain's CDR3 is CASSSRTMPAKNIQYF. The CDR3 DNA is TGTGCCAGCAGCTCCCGCACAATGCCAGCCAAAAACATTCAGTACTTC.

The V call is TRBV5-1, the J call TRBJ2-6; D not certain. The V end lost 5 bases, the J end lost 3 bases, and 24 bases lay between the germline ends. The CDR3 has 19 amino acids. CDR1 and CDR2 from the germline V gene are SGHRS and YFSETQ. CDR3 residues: CASRSLVVIESSGANVLTF. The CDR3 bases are TGCGCCAGCAGGTCTCTAGTGGTCATTGAGTCCAGTGGGGCCAACGTCCTGACTTTC.

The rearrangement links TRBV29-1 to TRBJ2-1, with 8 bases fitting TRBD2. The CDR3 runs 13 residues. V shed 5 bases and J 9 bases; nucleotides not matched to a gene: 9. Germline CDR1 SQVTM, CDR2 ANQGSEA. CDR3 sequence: CSVCRGLVCEQFF. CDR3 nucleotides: TGCAGCGTTTGCCGGGGACTAGTCTGTGAGCAGTTCTTC.

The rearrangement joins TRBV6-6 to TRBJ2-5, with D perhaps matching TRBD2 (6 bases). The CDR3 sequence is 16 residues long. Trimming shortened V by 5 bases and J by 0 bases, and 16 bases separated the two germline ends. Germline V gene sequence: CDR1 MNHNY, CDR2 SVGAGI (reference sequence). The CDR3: CASSPLGGSHQETQYF. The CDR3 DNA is TGTGCCAGCAGTCCCCTGGGAGGTAGTCACCAAGAGACCCAGTACTTC.